The 16 T cell receptor beta chains given below trace back to one sample, sequenced in a study of chemoradiotherapy in HPV16-positive cancers. The method was immunoSEQ multiplex PCR; TCRdb's version includes in-frame clones alone and lacks a portion of them. The data contain some 14,000 clones, around four fifths of them singletons. The sample was acquired from a patient who underwent chemoradiotherapy. The receptors come from a human donor with HPV-associated anogenital cancer.

The chain recombines TRBV10-3 with TRBJ1-2; D ambiguous. Germline loops: CDR1 ENHRY, CDR2 SYGVKD. This CDR3 has 16 residues. V lost 0 bases and J lost 2, with 13 bases in between. The CDR3 region has the DNA TGTGCCATCAGTGAGTCGATGGCAGTGCGAAACTATGGCTACACCTTC. Its translation is CAISESMAVRNYGYTF.

The CDR3 DNA reads TGTGCCAGCAGCTTAGGTGGCGGTATTAATGAAAAACTGTTTTTT. The encoded protein is CASSLGGGINEKLFF. V and J are TRBV7-9 and TRBJ1-4, with D unresolved. CDR3 length: 15 amino acids. Per germline, CDR1 SEHNR and CDR2 FQNEAQ (reference sequence). Trimming left V 1 base short and J 4 bases short, with 10 bases between.

The gene calls are TRBV27 and TRBJ2-2; 9 nucleotides match TRBD2. Germline V gives CDR1 MNHEY, CDR2 SMNVEV (reference sequence). CDR3 length: 15 amino acids. Trimming at V came to 6 bases and at J to 7 bases, leaving 9 bases not matched to a gene. The CDR3 nucleotides read TGTGCCAGCAGGGTAGCGGGGGCCCGAGGCGGGGAGCTGTTTTTT. Translating it yields CASRVAGARGGELFF.

The chain is built from TRBV6-5 and TRBJ2-3; the D gene is possibly TRBD1 (5 bases). Trimming removed 2 bases from V and 6 bases from J, with 12 bases in between. CDR3 length equals 14 residues. Germline V gives CDR1 MNHEY, CDR2 SVGAGI. The CDR3, as DNA: TGTGCCAGCAGTTACAGGCGGAACAGGGATACGCAGTATTTT. Encoded protein: CASSYRRNRDTQYF.

This clone was detected a few times. The gene calls are TRBV7-9 and TRBJ1-3; maybe TRBD1 (5 bases). Trimming pared 6 bases from V and 1 base from J, leaving 13 bases between. Germline V gives CDR1 SEHNR, CDR2 FQNEAQ (reference sequence). CDR3 length equals 15 residues. This CDR3 reads CASSSQGGSGNTIYF. CDR3 sequence (DNA): TGTGCCAGCAGTTCTCAGGGCGGGTCTGGAAACACCATATATTTT.

This clone was counted between two and nine times. The chain employs TRBV2 and TRBJ1-5; TRBD1 matches 7 bases. CDR1 is SNHLY, CDR2 FYNNEI, per germline. This CDR3 spans 12 amino acids. V shed 7 bases and J 6 bases; nucleotides not matched to a gene: 3. The CDR3: CASKDRTQPQHF. The CDR3 nucleotides read TGTGCCAGCAAGGACAGGACTCAGCCCCAGCATTTT.

The V call is TRBV7-2, the J call TRBJ1-1, with D unclear. This CDR3 is built from 13 residues. The V end lost 5 bases, the J end lost 3 bases, and 10 bases lay between the germline ends. Germline V gene lookup returns CDR1 SGHTA and CDR2 FQGNSA. The CDR3 protein is CASSLPRDTEAFF. CDR3 DNA sequence: TGTGCCAGCAGCCTCCCAAGGGACACTGAAGCTTTCTTT.

CDR3 region: CASSEGDGYGYTF. The DNA for the CDR3 is TGTGCCAGCAGTGAGGGGGATGGATATGGCTACACCTTC. The chain couples TRBV2 to TRBJ1-2; D perhaps matches TRBD1 (5 bases). Trimming took off 3 bases at V and 5 bases at J, with 10 bases between the two ends. The CDR3 length is 13 residues. Germline V CDR1 and CDR2: SNHLY, FYNNEI.

V gene TRBV27 combines with J gene TRBJ2-7, with D perhaps given as TRBD1 or TRBD2 (5 bases each). V lost 4 bases to trimming and J lost 1 base, with 14 bases between them. This CDR3 has 15 residues. CDR1 and CDR2 (germline): MNHEY, SMNVEV (reference sequence). The CDR3 nucleotides are TGTGCCAGCAGTTATGGGACGGGAACTTCCTACGAGCAGTACTTC. It is translated as CASSYGTGTSYEQYF.

In this sample, this clone turned up once. This chain links TRBV10-3 with TRBJ1-1; 9 bases fit TRBD1. V was clipped by 7 bases and J by 1 base; unmatched bases: 7. Germline-derived CDR1 and CDR2 are ENHRY and SYGVKD. The CDR3 totals 15 residues. The CDR3 bases are TGTGCCATCAAACGGACAGGGGACCCGAACACTGAAGCTTTCTTT. Protein: CAIKRTGDPNTEAFF.

CDR3 sequence: CASSQKKDSQQYF. CDR3 nucleotides: TGTGCCAGCAGCCAGAAAAAGGACTCCCAGCAGTACTTC. The chain is built from TRBV7-3 and TRBJ2-7, with D maybe TRBD2 (5 bases). The V end was cut by 5 bases, the J end by 8 bases, with 16 bases between. This CDR3 is built from 13 residues. The germline V gene has CDR1 SGHTA and CDR2 FQGTGA.

This clone appeared once. The chain has TRBV30 and TRBJ2-7; maybe TRBD2 (7 bases). Germline V gene data show CDR1 as GTSNPN and CDR2 as SVGIG (reference sequence). This CDR3 spans 12 amino acids. This CDR3 is CAWGGGRYEQYF. The CDR3 DNA reads TGTGCGTGGGGAGGGGGGCGGTACGAGCAGTACTTC.

Worth noting for this clone: Compared with germline, one end of the junction differs, possibly owing to a read error. This sequence joins TRBV7-7 and TRBJ2-2; D is uncertain. Germline V gene data show CDR1 as SSHAT and CDR2 as FNYEAQ (reference sequence). This CDR3 comprises 14 residues. The CDR3 is CASSLGPTTGELFF. The CDR3 coding sequence is TGTGCTAGCAGCTTAGGTCCAACCACCGGGGAGCTGTTTTTT.

The genes are TRBV13 and TRBJ1-3; possible D gene TRBD1, 5 bases. This CDR3 has 17 residues. Trimming took off 0 bases at V and 0 bases at J, with 12 bases between the two ends. The germline gives CDR1 PRHDT, CDR2 FYEKMQ (reference sequence). CDR3 protein: CASSLGPGGPSGNTIYF. As DNA, the CDR3 is TGTGCCAGCAGCTTAGGTCCGGGGGGACCCTCTGGAAACACCATATATTTT.

The rearrangement uses TRBV6-4 and TRBJ1-1; perhaps TRBD1 as D (5 bases). This CDR3 is 17 amino acids long. V was clipped by 2 bases and J by 3 bases, with 19 bases between them. CDR1 is MRHNA, CDR2 SNTAGT, per germline. The CDR3 DNA sequence: TGTGCCAGCAGTGACCCCCGCCCCCAGGGACCCTACACTGAAGCTTTCTTT. Translation: CASSDPRPQGPYTEAFF.

This clone appeared once. CDR3 coding DNA: TGTGCCAGCAGCGGAATATTGCCGGGGGGCTACACCTTC. The encoded protein is CASSGILPGGYTF. The gene calls are TRBV9 and TRBJ1-2; D remains unclear. Trimming shortened V by 3 bases and J by 8 bases, and 14 bases separated the two germline ends. The CDR3 runs to 13 residues. Germline CDR1 is SGDLS and CDR2 is YYNGEE.